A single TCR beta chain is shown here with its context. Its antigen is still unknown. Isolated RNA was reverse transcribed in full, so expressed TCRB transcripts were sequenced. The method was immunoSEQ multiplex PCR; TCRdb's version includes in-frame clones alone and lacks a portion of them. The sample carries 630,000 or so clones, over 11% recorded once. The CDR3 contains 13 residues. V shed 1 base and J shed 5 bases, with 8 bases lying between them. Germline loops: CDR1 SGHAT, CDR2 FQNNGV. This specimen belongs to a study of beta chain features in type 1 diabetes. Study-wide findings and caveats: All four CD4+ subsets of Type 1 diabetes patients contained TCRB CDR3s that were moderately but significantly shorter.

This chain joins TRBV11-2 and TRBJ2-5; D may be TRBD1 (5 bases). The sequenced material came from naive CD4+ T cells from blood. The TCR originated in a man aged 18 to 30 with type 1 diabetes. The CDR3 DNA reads TGTGCCAGCAGCTTAGGGGGCTGGGAGACCCAGTACTTC. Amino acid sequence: CASSLGGWETQYF. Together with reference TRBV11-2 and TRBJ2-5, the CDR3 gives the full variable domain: EAGVAQSPRYKIIEKRQSVAFWCNPISGHATLYWYQQILGQGPKLLIQFQNNGVVDDSQLPKDRFSAERLKGVDSTLKIQPAKLEDSAVYLCASSLGGWETQYFGPGTRLLVL.